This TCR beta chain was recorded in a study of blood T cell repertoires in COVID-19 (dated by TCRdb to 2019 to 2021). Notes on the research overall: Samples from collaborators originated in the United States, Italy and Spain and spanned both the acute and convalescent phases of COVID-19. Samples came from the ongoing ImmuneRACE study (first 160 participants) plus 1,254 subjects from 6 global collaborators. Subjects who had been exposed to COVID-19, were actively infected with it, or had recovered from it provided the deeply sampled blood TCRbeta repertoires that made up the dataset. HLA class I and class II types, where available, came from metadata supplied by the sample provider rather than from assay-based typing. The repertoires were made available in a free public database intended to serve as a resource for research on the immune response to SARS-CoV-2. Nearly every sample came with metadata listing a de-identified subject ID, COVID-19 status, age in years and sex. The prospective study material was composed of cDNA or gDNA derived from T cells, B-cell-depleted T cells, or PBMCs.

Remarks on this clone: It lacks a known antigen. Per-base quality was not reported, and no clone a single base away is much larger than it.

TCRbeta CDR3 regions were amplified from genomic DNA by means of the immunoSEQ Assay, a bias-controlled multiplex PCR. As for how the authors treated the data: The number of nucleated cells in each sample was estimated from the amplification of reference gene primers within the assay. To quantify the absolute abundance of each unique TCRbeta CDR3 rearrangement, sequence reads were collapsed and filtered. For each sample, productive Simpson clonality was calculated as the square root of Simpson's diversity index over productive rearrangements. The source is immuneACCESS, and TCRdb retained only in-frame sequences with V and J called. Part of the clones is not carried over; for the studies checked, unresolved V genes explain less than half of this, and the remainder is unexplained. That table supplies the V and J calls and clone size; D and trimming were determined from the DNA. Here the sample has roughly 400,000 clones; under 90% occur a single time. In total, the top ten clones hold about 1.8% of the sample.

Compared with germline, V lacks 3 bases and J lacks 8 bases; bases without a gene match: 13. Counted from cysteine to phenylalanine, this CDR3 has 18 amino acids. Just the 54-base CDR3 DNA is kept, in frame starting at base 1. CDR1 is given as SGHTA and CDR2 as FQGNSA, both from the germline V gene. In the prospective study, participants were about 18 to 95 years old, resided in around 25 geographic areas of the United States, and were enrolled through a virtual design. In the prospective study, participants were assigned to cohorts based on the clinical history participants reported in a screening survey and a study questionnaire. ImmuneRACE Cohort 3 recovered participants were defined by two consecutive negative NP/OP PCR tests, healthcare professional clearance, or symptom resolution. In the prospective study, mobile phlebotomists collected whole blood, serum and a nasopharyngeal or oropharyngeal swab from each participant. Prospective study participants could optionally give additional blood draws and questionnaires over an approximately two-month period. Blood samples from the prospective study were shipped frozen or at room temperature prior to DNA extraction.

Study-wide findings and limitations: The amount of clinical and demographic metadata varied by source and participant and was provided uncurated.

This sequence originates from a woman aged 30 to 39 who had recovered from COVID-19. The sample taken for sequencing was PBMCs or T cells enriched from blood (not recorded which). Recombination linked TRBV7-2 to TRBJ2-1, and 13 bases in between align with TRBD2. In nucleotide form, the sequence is TGTGCCAGCAGCTTCCTCGGACTAGCGGGGGTCGGAGCAGATGAGCAGTTCTTC. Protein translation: CASSFLGLAGVGADEQFF.